This entry features one T cell receptor (beta chain) sequence. Antigen specificity is unknown. The data were taken from a study of shared clonotypes between healthy human individuals. Findings and limits, study-wide: In a handful of donors, about 5% of naive CD4 clonotypes appeared in common. The four-donor shared clonotypes exceeded non-shared clonotypes in generation probability, with non-shared ones scoring lower.

This table comes from immunoSEQ multiplex PCR, and its TCRdb copy is limited to in-frame clones, with some not included. The sample holds 600,000 to 750,000 clones, 55% to 80% seen once. Germline V CDR1 and CDR2: MDHEN, SYDVKM. CDR3 length: 14 residues. V lost 6 bases, J lost 4 bases, and 15 bases lay in between. Input material: memory CD4+ T cells sorted from blood. This sample's subset: CD45RA-negative fraction. This TCR was sampled from a woman aged 30 to 39 in good health. The chain carries TRBV28 and TRBJ1-2; TRBD1 might be the D (5 bases). The CDR3 loop reads CASSPSGGIYGYTF. The CDR3 coding sequence is TGTGCCAGCAGCCCCTCCGGGGGGATCTATGGCTACACCTTC.